This T cell receptor (beta chain) was sequenced during a study of T cells expressing NK-cell markers. This CDR3 has 13 residues. Germline V gene lookup returns CDR1 MNHEY and CDR2 SMNVEV (reference sequence). TCRdb derives one entry per CDR3 protein from the 5' RACE reads, leaving out DNA. The sample's table shows under 200,000 distinct CDR3 sequences. The receptor comes from a woman aged 18 to 69 in good health. V gene TRBV27 combines with J gene TRBJ1-2; no DNA is available, so the TRBD1 call from TCRdb remains unchecked. Material: blood T cells: a sorted CD56 or NKG2C T cell subset, CD4+ or CD8+ T cells, or bulk PBMC T cells (not recorded which). CDR3 in amino acids: CASSLEGKYGYTF.